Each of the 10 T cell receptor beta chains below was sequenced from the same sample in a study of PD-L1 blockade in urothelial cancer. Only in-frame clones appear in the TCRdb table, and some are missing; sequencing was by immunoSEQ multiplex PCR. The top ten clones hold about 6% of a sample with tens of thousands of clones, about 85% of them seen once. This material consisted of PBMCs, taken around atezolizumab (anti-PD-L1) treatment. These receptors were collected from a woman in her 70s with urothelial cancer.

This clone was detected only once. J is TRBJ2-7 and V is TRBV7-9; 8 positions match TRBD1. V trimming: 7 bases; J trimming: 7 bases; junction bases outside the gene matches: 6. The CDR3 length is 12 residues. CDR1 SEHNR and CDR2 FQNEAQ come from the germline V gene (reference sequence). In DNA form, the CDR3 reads TGTGCCAGCAATCAGGGGGCGGGAGAGCAGTACTTC. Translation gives CASNQGAGEQYF.

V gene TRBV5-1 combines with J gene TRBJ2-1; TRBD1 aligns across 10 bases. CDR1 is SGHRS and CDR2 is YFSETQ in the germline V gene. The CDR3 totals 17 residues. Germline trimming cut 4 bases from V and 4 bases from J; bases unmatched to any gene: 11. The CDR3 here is CASSEGQGSSLYNEQFF. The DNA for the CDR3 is TGCGCCAGCAGCGAGGGACAGGGGAGTTCCCTGTACAATGAGCAGTTCTTC.

CDR3 nucleotides: TGTGCCATCAGTGAGCCCTCAGGGGGGAGAGGATCCTACAATGAGCAGTTCTTC. It translates to CAISEPSGGRGSYNEQFF. The rearrangement uses TRBV10-3 and TRBJ2-1; the D gene is possibly TRBD1 (7 bases). The germline V and J ends were trimmed by 2 bases and 1 base, with 18 bases remaining between them. CDR3 length equals 18 residues. The germline V gene has CDR1 ENHRY and CDR2 SYGVKD.

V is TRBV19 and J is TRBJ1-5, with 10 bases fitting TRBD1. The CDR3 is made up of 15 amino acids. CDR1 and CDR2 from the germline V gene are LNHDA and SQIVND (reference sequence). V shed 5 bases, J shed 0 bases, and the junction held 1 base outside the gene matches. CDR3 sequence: CASSGTGASNQPQHF. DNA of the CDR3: TGTGCCAGTAGTGGGACAGGGGCTAGCAATCAGCCCCAGCATTTT.

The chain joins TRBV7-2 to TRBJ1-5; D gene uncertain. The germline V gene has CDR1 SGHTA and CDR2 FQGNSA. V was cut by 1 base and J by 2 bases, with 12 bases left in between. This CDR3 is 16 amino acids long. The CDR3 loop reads CASSLVAIGGNQPQHF. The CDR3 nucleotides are TGTGCCAGCAGCTTAGTAGCAATCGGAGGCAATCAGCCCCAGCATTTT.

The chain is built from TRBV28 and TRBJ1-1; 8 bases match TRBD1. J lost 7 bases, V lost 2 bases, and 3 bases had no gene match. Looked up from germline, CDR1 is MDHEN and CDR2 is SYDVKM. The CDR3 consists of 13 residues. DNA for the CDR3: TGTGCCAGCAGTTTAAACAGGGGGATTGAAGCTTTCTTT. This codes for CASSLNRGIEAFF.

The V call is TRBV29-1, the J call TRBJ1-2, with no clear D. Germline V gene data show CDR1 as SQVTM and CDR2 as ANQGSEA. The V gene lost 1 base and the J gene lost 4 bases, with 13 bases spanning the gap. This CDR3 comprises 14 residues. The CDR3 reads CSVEVRGWRYGYTF. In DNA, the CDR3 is TGCAGCGTTGAAGTTCGGGGTTGGCGCTATGGCTACACCTTC.

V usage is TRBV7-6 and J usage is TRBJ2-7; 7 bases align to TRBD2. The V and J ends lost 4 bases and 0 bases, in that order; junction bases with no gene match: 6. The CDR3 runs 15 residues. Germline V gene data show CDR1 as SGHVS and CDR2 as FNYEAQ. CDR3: CASSYIGGSSYEQYF. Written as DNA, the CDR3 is TGTGCCAGCAGCTATATCGGGGGGTCCTCCTACGAGCAGTACTTC.

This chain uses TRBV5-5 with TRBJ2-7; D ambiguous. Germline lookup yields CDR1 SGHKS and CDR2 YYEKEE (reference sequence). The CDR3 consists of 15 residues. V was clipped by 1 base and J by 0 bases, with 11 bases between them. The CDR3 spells CASSLSVVSSYEQYF. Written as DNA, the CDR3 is TGTGCCAGCAGCTTGTCGGTGGTGAGCTCCTACGAGCAGTACTTC.

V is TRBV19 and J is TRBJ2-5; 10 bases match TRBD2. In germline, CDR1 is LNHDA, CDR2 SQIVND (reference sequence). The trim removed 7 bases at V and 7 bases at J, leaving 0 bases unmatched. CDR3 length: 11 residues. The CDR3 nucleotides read TGTGCCAGTACTAGCGGGGGGACCCAGTACTTC. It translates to CASTSGGTQYF.